This T cell receptor beta chain was recorded in a study of blood T cell repertoires in COVID-19. This clone was observed a handful of times. In the original analysis: Scientists estimated how many nucleated cells there were by amplifying reference gene primers. Using immunoSEQ multiplex PCR, the repertoire was profiled, and TCRdb retains in-frame clones only, with some absent. V and J calls and clone size are copied from that table; D and trimming were computed from the DNA. Of around 180,000 clones listed, about 87% are singletons. Germline CDR1 SQVTM, CDR2 ANQGSEA. This CDR3 comprises 13 residues. With 8 bases clipped from V and 3 bases from J, the junction kept 7 bases outside the gene matches.

The TCR originated in a woman in her twenties or thirties with acute or convalescent COVID-19. Sequencing input: peripheral blood. The chain couples TRBV29-1 to TRBJ1-1; TRBD1 aligns across 9 bases. CDR3 in DNA: TGCAGCATAATGGGGGACAGGGACACTGAAGCTTTCTTT. Residues: CSIMGDRDTEAFF.